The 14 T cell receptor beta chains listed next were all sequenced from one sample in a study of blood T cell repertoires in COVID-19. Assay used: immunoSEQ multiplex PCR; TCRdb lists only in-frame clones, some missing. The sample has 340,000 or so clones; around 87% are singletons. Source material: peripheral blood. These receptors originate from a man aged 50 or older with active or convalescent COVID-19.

CDR3 sequence reads: CASSIVIYNEQFF. CDR3 coding DNA: TGTGCCAGTAGTATTGTTATCTACAATGAGCAGTTCTTC. The J gene is TRBJ2-1, the V gene TRBV19; D remains ambiguous. The CDR3 length is 13 residues. V gave up 3 bases and J gave up 3 bases, with 6 bases separating them. CDR1 and CDR2 from the germline V gene are LNHDA and SQIVND (reference sequence).

The CDR3 is CASSTHSGMTGEQYF. CDR3 sequence (DNA): TGTGCCAGCAGTACCCATAGCGGGATGACCGGCGAGCAGTACTTC. This chain connects TRBV25-1 to TRBJ2-7, with TRBD2 identical over 8 bases. Losses at the gene ends were 5 bases for V and 6 bases for J; bases not matched to a gene: 12. Germline V gene sequence: CDR1 MGHDK, CDR2 SYGVNS. CDR3 length: 15 residues.

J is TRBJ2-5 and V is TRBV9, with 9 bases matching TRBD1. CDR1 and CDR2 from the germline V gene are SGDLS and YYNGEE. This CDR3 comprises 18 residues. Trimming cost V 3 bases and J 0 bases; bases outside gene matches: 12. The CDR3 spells CASSATPGGQGYQETQYF. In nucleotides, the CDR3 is TGTGCCAGCAGCGCAACCCCTGGCGGACAGGGGTACCAAGAGACCCAGTACTTC.

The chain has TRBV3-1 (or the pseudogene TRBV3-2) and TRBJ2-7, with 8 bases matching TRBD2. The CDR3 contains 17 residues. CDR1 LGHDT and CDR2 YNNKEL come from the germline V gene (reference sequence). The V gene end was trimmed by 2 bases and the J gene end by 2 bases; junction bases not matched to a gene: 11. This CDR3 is CASSQRGGSGVPYEQYF. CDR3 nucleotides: TGTGCCAGCAGCCAAAGAGGGGGTAGCGGGGTACCCTACGAGCAGTACTTC.

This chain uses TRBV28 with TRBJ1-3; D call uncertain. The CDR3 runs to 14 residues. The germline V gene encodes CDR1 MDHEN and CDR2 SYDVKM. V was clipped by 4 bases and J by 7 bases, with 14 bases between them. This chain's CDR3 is CASSSPHHANTIYF. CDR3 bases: TGTGCCAGCAGTTCGCCTCACCACGCGAACACCATATATTTT.

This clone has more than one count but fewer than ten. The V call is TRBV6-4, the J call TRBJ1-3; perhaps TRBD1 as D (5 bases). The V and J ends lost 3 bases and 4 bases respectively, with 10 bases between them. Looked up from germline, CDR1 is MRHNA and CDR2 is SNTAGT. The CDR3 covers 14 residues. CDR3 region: CASSDHAGGNTIYF. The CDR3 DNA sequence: TGTGCCAGCAGTGATCATGCAGGGGGAAACACCATATATTTT.

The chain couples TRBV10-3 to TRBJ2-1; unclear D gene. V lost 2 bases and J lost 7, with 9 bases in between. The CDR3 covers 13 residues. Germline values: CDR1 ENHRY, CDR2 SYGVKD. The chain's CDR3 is CAISEGTSNEQFF. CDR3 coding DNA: TGTGCCATCAGTGAGGGTACTTCAAATGAGCAGTTCTTC.

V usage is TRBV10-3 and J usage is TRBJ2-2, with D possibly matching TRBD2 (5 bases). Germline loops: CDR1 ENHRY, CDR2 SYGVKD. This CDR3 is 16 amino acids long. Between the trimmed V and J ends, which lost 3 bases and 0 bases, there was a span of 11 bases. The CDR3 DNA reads TGTGCCATCAGTGATTTTAAGCGGACGAACACCGGGGAGCTGTTTTTT. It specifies CAISDFKRTNTGELFF.

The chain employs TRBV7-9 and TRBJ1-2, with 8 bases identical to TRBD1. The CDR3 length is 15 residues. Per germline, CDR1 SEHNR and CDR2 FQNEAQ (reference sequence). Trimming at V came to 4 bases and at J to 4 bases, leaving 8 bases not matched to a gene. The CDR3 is CASSSDRVGRYGYTF. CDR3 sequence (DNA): TGTGCCAGCAGCTCGGACAGGGTAGGGCGCTATGGCTACACCTTC.

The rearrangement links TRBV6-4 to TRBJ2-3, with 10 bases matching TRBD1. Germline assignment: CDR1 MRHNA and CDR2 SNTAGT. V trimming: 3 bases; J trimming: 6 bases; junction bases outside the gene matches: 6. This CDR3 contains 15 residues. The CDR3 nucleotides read TGTGCCAGCAGTGAGACAGGGGGCTCTTCGGATACGCAGTATTTT. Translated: CASSETGGSSDTQYF.

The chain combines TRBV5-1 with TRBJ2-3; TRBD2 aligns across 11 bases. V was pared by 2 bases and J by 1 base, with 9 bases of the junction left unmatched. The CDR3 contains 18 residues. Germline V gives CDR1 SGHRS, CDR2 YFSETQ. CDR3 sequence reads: CASSFGIAGGPGTDTQYF. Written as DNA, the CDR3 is TGCGCCAGCAGCTTTGGGATAGCGGGAGGGCCGGGCACAGATACGCAGTATTTT.

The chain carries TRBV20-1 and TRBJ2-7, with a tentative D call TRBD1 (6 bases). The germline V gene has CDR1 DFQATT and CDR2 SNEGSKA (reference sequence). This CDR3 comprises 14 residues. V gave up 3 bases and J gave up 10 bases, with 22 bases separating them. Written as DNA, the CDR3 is TGCAGTGCTAGTGCAGGGGAGAGGCTTAGGGGACAGTACTTC. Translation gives CSASAGERLRGQYF.

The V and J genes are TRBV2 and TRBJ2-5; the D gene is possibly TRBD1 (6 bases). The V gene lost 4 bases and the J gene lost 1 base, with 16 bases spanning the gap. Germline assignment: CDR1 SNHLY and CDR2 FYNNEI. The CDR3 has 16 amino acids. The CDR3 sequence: CASSGFGPGAQETQYF. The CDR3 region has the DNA TGTGCCAGCAGTGGTTTTGGGCCAGGGGCCCAAGAGACCCAGTACTTC. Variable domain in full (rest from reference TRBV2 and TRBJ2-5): EPEVTQTPSHQVTQMGQEVILRCVPISNHLYFYWYRQILGQKVEFLVSFYNNEISEKSEIFDDQFSVERPDGSNFTLKIRSTKLEDSAMYFCASSGFGPGAQETQYFGPGTRLLVL.

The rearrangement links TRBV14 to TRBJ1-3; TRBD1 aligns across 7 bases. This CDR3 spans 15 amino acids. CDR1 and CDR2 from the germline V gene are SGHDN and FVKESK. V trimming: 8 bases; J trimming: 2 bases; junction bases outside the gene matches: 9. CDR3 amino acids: CASPFYRGAGNTIYF. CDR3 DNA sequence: TGTGCCAGCCCATTTTACAGGGGAGCTGGAAACACCATATATTTT.